A selection of T cell receptor beta chains follows, all from one sample in a study of blood T cells in healthy people across ages. Using its own MiXCR run on the 5' RACE reads, TCRdb lists one record per CDR3 protein. This sample yields more than 900,000 distinct CDR3 sequences, of which 20% to 25% are seen a single time; 0.75% belongs to the top ten. The sample was also reused in another study, on T cells of mothers and their children.

The sequencing sample was made of blood. The receptor set was obtained from a girl aged 2 to 9 in good health. Each CDR3 is given with its conserved first and last residue. Fields, in order: CDR3 protein, CDR3 DNA, D gene, V gene, clone size, J gene. The D gene is left open where the match is weak. Clone sizes are given selectively: once, few, many, or a class where the clone is expanded.

CDR3: CSVEWREAPYEQYF
DNA: TGCAGCGTTGAGTGGCGGGAGGCCCCCTACGAGCAGTACTTC
D: TRBD2
V: TRBV29-1
size: -
J: TRBJ2-7

CDR3: CASRLAGDGNEQFF
DNA: TGTGCCAGCAGACTAGCAGGGGACGGCAATGAGCAGTTCTTC
D: -
V: TRBV27
size: -
J: TRBJ2-1

CDR3: CASSQAVHQLEENTIYF
DNA: TGCGCCAGCAGCCAAGCAGTGCACCAACTCGAAGAAAACACCATATATTTT
D: -
V: TRBV4-3
size: -
J: TRBJ1-3

CDR3: CASRAGDLDTEAFF
DNA: TGTGCCAGCAGGGCGGGGGATCTGGACACTGAAGCTTTCTTT
D: -
V: TRBV6-1
size: few
J: TRBJ1-1

CDR3: CAGSLGGVGEQFF
DNA: TGTGCCGGCAGTTTAGGGGGGGTAGGAGAGCAGTTCTTC
D: -
V: TRBV12-3/TRBV12-4
size: -
J: TRBJ2-1

CDR3: CSARPWGGYMDQYF
DNA: TGCAGTGCTAGACCATGGGGGGGCTACATGGACCAGTACTTC
D: -
V: TRBV20-1
size: few
J: TRBJ2-5

CDR3: CASRYQGGNTGELFF
DNA: TGTGCCAGCAGATACCAGGGGGGGAACACCGGGGAGCTGTTTTTT
D: -
V: TRBV6-5
size: few
J: TRBJ2-2

CDR3: CASSQDRVAGLSYEQYF
DNA: TGCGCCAGCAGCCAAGATCGGGTGGCGGGGCTCTCCTACGAGCAGTACTTC
D: -
V: TRBV4-1
size: few
J: TRBJ2-7

CDR3: CSVCDGLAETQYF
DNA: TGCAGCGTTTGCGACGGGCTTGCAGAGACCCAGTACTTC
D: -
V: TRBV29-1
size: -
J: TRBJ2-5

CDR3: CASSQNYLGQETQYF
DNA: TGCGCCAGCAGCCAAAATTATTTAGGTCAAGAGACCCAGTACTTC
D: -
V: TRBV4-3
size: -
J: TRBJ2-5

CDR3: CANSRGAAQFF
DNA: TGTGCCAACTCCCGTGGGGCCGCGCAGTTCTTC
D: -
V: TRBV12-3/TRBV12-4
size: -
J: TRBJ2-1

CDR3: CASSQEERVAGANEQFF
DNA: TGCGCCAGCAGCCAAGAGGAAAGGGTAGCGGGGGCCAATGAGCAGTTCTTC
D: TRBD2
V: TRBV4-1
size: -
J: TRBJ2-1

CDR3: CSVVGGQGFGGYTF
DNA: TGCAGCGTTGTAGGGGGGCAGGGTTTTGGAGGCTACACCTTC
D: -
V: TRBV29-1
size: -
J: TRBJ1-2

CDR3: CASSLGGAAGGFYNEQFF
DNA: TGCGCCAGCAGCTTGGGGGGCGCGGCGGGAGGTTTCTACAATGAGCAGTTCTTC
D: TRBD2
V: TRBV5-1
size: -
J: TRBJ2-1

CDR3: CASRGSGDLSYEQYF
DNA: TGTGCCAGCAGAGGCTCCGGGGACCTCTCCTACGAGCAGTACTTC
D: -
V: TRBV25-1
size: -
J: TRBJ2-7

CDR3: CASSPGQGAAQPQHF
DNA: TGCGCCAGCAGCCCGGGACAGGGGGCCGCTCAGCCCCAGCATTTT
D: TRBD1
V: TRBV5-1
size: -
J: TRBJ1-5

CDR3: CSARDGSGGEIWYEQFF
DNA: TGCAGTGCTAGAGATGGATCCGGCGGGGAGATTTGGTATGAGCAGTTCTTC
D: -
V: TRBV20-1
size: few
J: TRBJ2-1

CDR3: CASSLAGWRSYEQYF
DNA: TGTGCCAGCAGCTTGGCAGGGTGGAGATCCTACGAGCAGTACTTC
D: -
V: TRBV5-5
size: -
J: TRBJ2-7

CDR3: CASSLVRSLGEKLFF
DNA: TGTGCCAGCAGCTTAGTTCGTAGCCTGGGTGAAAAACTGTTTTTT
D: -
V: TRBV7-2
size: -
J: TRBJ1-4

CDR3: CVSSSAGRPNANEQFF
DNA: TGTGTCAGCAGTTCCGCCGGACGCCCGAACGCGAATGAGCAGTTCTTC
D: -
V: TRBV28
size: -
J: TRBJ2-1

CDR3: CASSPPAFDRDDGYTF
DNA: TGTGCCAGCAGCCCACCCGCTTTCGACAGGGATGATGGCTACACCTTC
D: TRBD1
V: TRBV13
size: -
J: TRBJ1-2

CDR3: CSAYYPRDEKLFF
DNA: TGCAGTGCTTATTATCCCAGGGACGAAAAACTGTTTTTT
D: -
V: TRBV20-1
size: few
J: TRBJ1-4

CDR3: CASSLLAGEQETQYF
DNA: TGTGCCAGCAGCCTACTAGCGGGGGAGCAAGAGACCCAGTACTTC
D: TRBD2
V: TRBV4-2
size: few
J: TRBJ2-5

CDR3: CASSVQLGDRVNTEAFF
DNA: TGCGCCAGCAGCGTACAACTTGGGGACAGAGTGAACACTGAAGCTTTCTTT
D: TRBD1
V: TRBV5-1
size: -
J: TRBJ1-1

CDR3: CASSENRGRTEAFF
DNA: TGTGCCAGCAGTGAAAACAGGGGTAGGACTGAAGCTTTCTTT
D: TRBD1
V: TRBV6-1
size: few
J: TRBJ1-1

CDR3: CSARIRSGVWTEAFF
DNA: TGCAGTGCTAGAATTCGGTCCGGGGTTTGGACTGAAGCTTTCTTT
D: -
V: TRBV20-1
size: -
J: TRBJ1-1

CDR3: CASNPGGVYNEQFF
DNA: TGTGCCAGCAACCCAGGAGGGGTCTACAATGAGCAGTTCTTC
D: -
V: TRBV6-2/TRBV6-3
size: -
J: TRBJ2-1

CDR3: CASSEDRGREDEQFF
DNA: TGTGCCAGCAGTGAAGATAGGGGGCGGGAAGATGAGCAGTTCTTC
D: -
V: TRBV2
size: -
J: TRBJ2-1

CDR3: CASGTSGKGDEQFF
DNA: TGCGCCAGCGGGACTAGCGGTAAAGGGGATGAGCAGTTCTTC
D: TRBD2
V: TRBV5-1
size: -
J: TRBJ2-1

CDR3: CASKGEGAPGVYEQYF
DNA: TGTGCCAGCAAAGGGGAAGGGGCCCCAGGTGTTTACGAGCAGTACTTC
D: -
V: TRBV27
size: -
J: TRBJ2-7

CDR3: CASSPQFTSGRAENEQFF
DNA: TGTGCCAGCAGTCCCCAATTTACTAGCGGGAGGGCCGAGAATGAGCAGTTCTTC
D: TRBD2
V: TRBV28
size: -
J: TRBJ2-1

CDR3: CASSYFGLAGGPGPDTQYF
DNA: TGTGCCAGCAGTTACTTCGGGCTAGCGGGAGGGCCAGGTCCAGATACGCAGTATTTT
D: TRBD2
V: TRBV6-5
size: -
J: TRBJ2-3